These 27 T cell receptor beta chains originate from one sample sequenced in a study of cytomegalovirus exposure and HLA in healthy donors. Researchers ran the PCR with 60 Vbeta and 13 Jbeta primers. This table comes from immunoSEQ multiplex PCR, and its TCRdb copy is limited to in-frame clones, with some not included. This table holds fewer than 120,000 clones, around 88% found once. The source material was PBMCs. All receptors derive from a man between 40 and 49 years old in good health and CMV-seronegative.

This chain uses TRBV2 with TRBJ1-5; 8 nucleotides line up with TRBD1. V gave up 5 bases and J gave up 3 bases; unmatched junction bases: 9. The germline V gene has CDR1 SNHLY and CDR2 FYNNEI. The CDR3 runs 16 residues. CDR3 bases: TGTGCCAGCAGTCCAGTCGACAGGGGAAACAATCAGCCCCAGCATTTT. This codes for CASSPVDRGNNQPQHF.

The V call is TRBV7-8, the J call TRBJ1-4; D is ambiguous. Germline-derived CDR1 and CDR2 are SGHVS and FQNEAQ. V dropped 8 bases and J dropped 4 bases, with 14 bases sitting between them. The CDR3 totals 14 residues. CDR3 amino acids: CASSVLVSNEKLFF. The CDR3 DNA is TGTGCCAGCTCGGTGTTGGTTAGTAATGAAAAACTGTTTTTT.

This clone turned up a few times. V usage is TRBV28 and J usage is TRBJ2-2; D may be TRBD2 (6 bases). The CDR3 has 15 residues. CDR1 and CDR2 (germline): MDHEN, SYDVKM. Trimming pared 8 bases from V and 1 base from J, leaving 14 bases between. The CDR3, as DNA: TGTGCCAGCCAATCCGGGACTTTGAACACCGGGGAGCTGTTTTTT. Amino acid sequence: CASQSGTLNTGELFF.

The chain links TRBV19 to TRBJ2-2; possible D gene TRBD2, 6 bases. The CDR3 loop spans 14 amino acids. V was cut by 5 bases and J by 6 bases, with 13 bases left in between. Germline V CDR1 and CDR2: LNHDA, SQIVND (reference sequence). The CDR3 spells CASSPSSGPGELFF. The CDR3 DNA reads TGTGCCAGTAGTCCTTCGAGCGGGCCCGGGGAGCTGTTTTTT.

The rearrangement joins TRBV6-5 to TRBJ1-1; tentative D call: TRBD1 (6 bases). Germline CDR1 and CDR2: MNHEY and SVGAGI. V lost 2 bases and J lost 3, with 10 bases in between. This CDR3 spans 14 amino acids. CDR3 DNA sequence: TGTGCCAGCAGTTACGACAGGTTAGACACTGAAGCTTTCTTT. Translated: CASSYDRLDTEAFF.

This clone has only a few counts. This chain joins TRBV2 and TRBJ2-7, with 8 bases fitting TRBD2. The CDR3 has 15 amino acids. Germline loops: CDR1 SNHLY, CDR2 FYNNEI. V lost 4 bases, J lost 4 bases, and 9 bases stayed unmatched. The CDR3 DNA reads as TGTGCCAGCAGTGTCACCGGGACTAGAGAGTACGAGCAGTACTTC. This translates into CASSVTGTREYEQYF.

This chain uses TRBV7-9 with TRBJ1-3, with no clear D. This CDR3 has 15 amino acids. V was cut by 0 bases and J by 2 bases, with 8 bases left in between. CDR1 is SEHNR, CDR2 FQNEAQ, per germline (reference sequence). The CDR3 DNA reads as TGTGCCAGCAGCTTAGCGAAGGGAGCTGGAAACACCATATATTTT. This encodes CASSLAKGAGNTIYF.

The chain couples TRBV7-6 to TRBJ1-6; D gene uncertain. The CDR3 loop spans 13 amino acids. The V end lost 6 bases, the J end lost 14 bases, and 17 bases lay between the germline ends. The germline V gene encodes CDR1 SGHVS and CDR2 FNYEAQ. Written as DNA, the CDR3 is TGTGCCAGCAGTTCCGCCCCGGGAAAGGCCCTCCACTTT. The encoded protein is CASSSAPGKALHF.

The J gene is TRBJ1-4, the V gene TRBV4-2; the D is unclear. Trimming stripped 2 bases from V and 8 bases from J, with 12 bases between. CDR3 length: 14 residues. Germline CDR1 is LGHNA and CDR2 is YNFKEQ. CDR3 DNA: TGTGCCAGCAGCCAAAAGCGAGTAGGAGAAAAACTGTTTTTT. It translates to CASSQKRVGEKLFF.

This chain joins TRBV9 and TRBJ2-3; tentative D call: TRBD1 (6 bases). Per the germline V gene, CDR1 is SGDLS and CDR2 is YYNGEE. The CDR3 has 12 amino acids. The V gene lost 8 bases and the J gene lost 0 bases, with 7 bases spanning the gap. The CDR3 spells CARDRSTDTQYF. The CDR3 nucleotides are TGTGCCAGGGACAGAAGCACAGATACGCAGTATTTT.

The chain couples TRBV7-9 to TRBJ1-1; unclear D gene. CDR3 length equals 13 residues. Trimming left V 2 bases short and J 1 base short, with 5 bases between. The germline gives CDR1 SEHNR, CDR2 FQNEAQ (reference sequence). CDR3 residues: CASSLRENTEAFF. CDR3 sequence (DNA): TGTGCCAGCAGCTTACGAGAGAACACTGAAGCTTTCTTT.

Comment on this clone: Different DNA sequences within this sample yield the same CDR3. The chain couples TRBV6-1 to TRBJ2-2; 8 positions agree with TRBD2. The germline gives CDR1 MNHNS, CDR2 SASEGT. The length of the CDR3 is 13 residues. Losses at the gene ends were 8 bases for V and 6 bases for J; bases not matched to a gene: 5. CDR3 protein: CASRTSGAGELFF. The DNA of the CDR3 is TGTGCCAGCCGTACTAGCGGTGCCGGGGAGCTGTTTTTT.

The chain recombines TRBV7-8 with TRBJ2-2; TRBD1 aligns across 9 bases. The junction had 10 bases not matched to a gene; V was cut back by 2 bases and J by 6 bases. The V gene's germline CDR1 is SGHVS and CDR2 FQNEAQ. The CDR3 consists of 17 residues. The CDR3 DNA reads as TGTGCCAGCAGCTTAAGGCCGGGGACAGGGTACGCCGGGGAGCTGTTTTTT. It yields the protein CASSLRPGTGYAGELFF.

The chain uses TRBV28 and TRBJ1-5; 8 positions match TRBD1. V gave up 5 bases and J gave up 7 bases; unmatched junction bases: 7. This CDR3 has 14 amino acids. Germline loops: CDR1 MDHEN, CDR2 SYDVKM. Here the CDR3 reads CASSPWGQAQPQHF. The CDR3 bases are TGTGCCAGCAGTCCCTGGGGACAGGCGCAGCCCCAGCATTTT.

V gene TRBV4-2 combines with J gene TRBJ2-6; D remains ambiguous. CDR1 is LGHNA and CDR2 is YNFKEQ in the germline V gene. V lost 0 bases to trimming and J lost 0 bases, with 6 bases between them. This CDR3 is 16 amino acids long. The CDR3 region is CASSQDTGSGANVLTF. The CDR3, as DNA: TGTGCCAGCAGCCAAGATACGGGCTCTGGGGCCAACGTCCTGACTTTC.

The chain uses TRBV9 and TRBJ1-5; D might be TRBD1 (6 bases). This CDR3 has 15 residues. The V gene lost 4 bases and the J gene lost 5 bases, with 16 bases spanning the gap. Per the germline V gene, CDR1 is SGDLS and CDR2 is YYNGEE. CDR3 residues: CASSPTGLSYQPQHF. The DNA of the CDR3 is TGTGCCAGCAGCCCCACAGGGTTAAGCTATCAGCCCCAGCATTTT. Drawing the rest from reference TRBV9 and TRBJ1-5, the complete variable domain is DSGVTQTPKHLITATGQRVTLRCSPRSGDLSVYWYQQSLDQGLQFLIQYYNGEERAKGNILERFSAQQFPDLHSELNLSSLELGDSALYFCASSPTGLSYQPQHFGDGTRLSIL.

This clone has more than one count but fewer than ten. The chain uses TRBV7-2 and TRBJ2-3, with a weak D call TRBD2 (7 bases). The CDR3 totals 15 residues. V gave up 5 bases and J gave up 4 bases, with 16 bases separating them. Looked up from germline, CDR1 is SGHTA and CDR2 is FQGNSA. For the CDR3, the DNA is TGTGCCAGCAGCACAAGGGGGGGGTTGCCAGATACGCAGTATTTT. Amino acid sequence: CASSTRGGLPDTQYF.

The chain carries TRBV6-5 and TRBJ1-2, with 10 bases fitting TRBD1. Trimming removed 0 bases from V and 7 bases from J; junction bases left unmatched: 8. The CDR3 covers 16 residues. Germline lookup yields CDR1 MNHEY and CDR2 SVGAGI. This CDR3 reads CASSYSMGQGRGGYTF. In nucleotides, the CDR3 is TGTGCCAGCAGTTACTCCATGGGACAGGGGCGAGGTGGCTACACCTTC.

As regards this clone: Other nucleotide sequences from this sample produce the same CDR3. The gene calls are TRBV7-8 and TRBJ2-5; D gene uncertain. V was clipped by 5 bases and J by 3 bases, with 4 bases between them. This CDR3 has 11 residues. In germline, CDR1 is SGHVS, CDR2 FQNEAQ. The CDR3 protein is CASSPKETQYF. The DNA of the CDR3 is TGTGCCAGCAGCCCTAAAGAGACCCAGTACTTC.

The V call is TRBV27, the J call TRBJ2-7; D is perhaps TRBD1 (5 bases). The ends were cut back, 0 bases at V and 7 bases at J, with 13 bases in the middle. The germline V gene encodes CDR1 MNHEY and CDR2 SMNVEV (reference sequence). CDR3 length equals 14 residues. CDR3 DNA sequence: TGTGCCAGCAGTTTATCCCGGACAACCCGAGAGCAGTACTTC. Translation gives CASSLSRTTREQYF.

This chain links TRBV15 with TRBJ1-1; D possibly corresponds to TRBD1 (5 bases). The V gene lost 0 bases and the J gene lost 1 base, with 15 bases spanning the gap. Germline V gene data show CDR1 as LNHNV and CDR2 as YYDKDF (reference sequence). The CDR3 has 17 amino acids. In nucleotides, the CDR3 is TGTGCCACCAGCAGAGATTTAGGGAGGGGAGGGAACACTGAAGCTTTCTTT. Its protein is CATSRDLGRGGNTEAFF.

The V and J genes are TRBV18 and TRBJ1-4; D not resolved. The length of the CDR3 is 12 residues. With 6 bases removed from V and 4 bases from J, the gap between germline ends came to 6 bases. Germline CDR1 reads KGHSH; CDR2 reads LQKENI. This chain's CDR3 is CASSPNNEKLFF. Written as DNA, the CDR3 is TGTGCCAGCTCCCCTAATAATGAAAAACTGTTTTTT.

This chain joins TRBV5-5 and TRBJ2-5, with D perhaps matching TRBD1 (6 bases). CDR1 SGHKS and CDR2 YYEKEE come from the germline V gene (reference sequence). Trimming stripped 0 bases from V and 2 bases from J, with 8 bases between. The CDR3 spans 14 residues. The CDR3 is CASSLGDTQETQYF. CDR3 nucleotides: TGTGCCAGCAGCTTGGGGGACACTCAAGAGACCCAGTACTTC.

V usage is TRBV2 and J usage is TRBJ2-5; TRBD2 might be the D (5 bases). This CDR3 contains 15 residues. Trimming removed 1 base at V and 1 base at J, with 10 bases between. CDR1 and CDR2 from the germline V gene are SNHLY and FYNNEI. CDR3 nucleotides: TGTGCCAGCAGTGAAGGGAGTCTAGCCCAAGAGACCCAGTACTTC. Translating gives CASSEGSLAQETQYF.

J is TRBJ1-2 and V is TRBV10-3, with TRBD1 identical over 7 bases. Germline-derived CDR1 and CDR2 are ENHRY and SYGVKD. V lost 6 bases and J lost 8; bases outside the gene matches: 3. This CDR3 has 11 amino acids. The CDR3 spells CAISGTAGYTF. The CDR3 DNA reads TGTGCCATCAGCGGGACAGCCGGCTACACCTTC.

The chain joins TRBV6-1 to TRBJ1-5; 9 nucleotides match TRBD1. CDR3 length: 15 residues. Germline V gene lookup returns CDR1 MNHNS and CDR2 SASEGT. Losses at the gene ends were 5 bases for V and 5 bases for J; bases not matched to a gene: 7. The CDR3 nucleotides are TGTGCCAGCAGTTGGAACAGGGGGCGTGATCAGCCCCAGCATTTT. Protein: CASSWNRGRDQPQHF.

This chain links TRBV4-1 with TRBJ1-2; TRBD1 aligns across 8 bases. The germline CDR1 and CDR2 sequences are MGHRA and YSYEKL. The ends lost 3 bases at V and 4 bases at J; junction bases unmatched: 10. This CDR3 region has 16 residues. The CDR3 sequence: CASSQAGGQAVYGYTF. CDR3 nucleotide sequence: TGCGCCAGCAGCCAGGCCGGGGGACAGGCCGTCTATGGCTACACCTTC.